A few counts support the clone carrying this T cell receptor beta chain. What it binds is unknown. The draw of peripheral blood yielded ten milliliters from each donor. For the second PCR, which ran for about 6 to 12 cycles, a sample-barcoded 5' primer and a J-beta primer mix were used. TCRdb independently ran MiXCR on the 5' RACE reads; one entry per CDR3 protein. This table has some 1.5 million distinct CDR3 sequences, about 42% appearing once. These data are taken from a study of blood T cells in healthy people across ages. The CDR3 length is 15 residues. Per germline, CDR1 MGHRA and CDR2 YSYEKL. The J segment lost 7 bases and the V segment lost 1 base, leaving 7 bases of the junction unmatched. Findings and caveats of the study: Observed TCR beta diversity per million T cells went down as age went up. This fall followed a roughly linear course with age. More naive CD4+ cells and higher diversity marked long-lived donors relative to aged donors. Any changes in expanded clonotypes were possibly confounded, as donor CMV status remained unknown.

Sequenced sample: blood. The chain employs TRBV4-1 and TRBJ1-2; 9 positions agree with TRBD1. This sequence originates from a woman between 18 and 29 years old in good health. The DNA for the CDR3 is TGCGCCAGCAGCCAAGTGGGACAGGGAATGCGTGGCTACACCTTC. Translation gives CASSQVGQGMRGYTF.